The rows below give T cell receptor beta chains drawn from one sample of a study of vaccination and CD4 T cells after COVID-19. For these TCRs, the target antigens are not known. In TCRdb, the PCR reads were re-called with MiXCR into one record per CDR3 protein. There are 9,500 to 15,000 distinct CDR3 sequences in the sample; 35% to 45% occur only once, and less than 25% lies in the top ten. Sequenced sample: cultured CD4+ T cells from blood. The origin of the receptors is a human donor with COVID-19. CDR3s include the opening cysteine and the closing phenylalanine or tryptophan. Each record gives: J gene, V gene, CDR3 protein.

TRBJ2-3,TRBV24-1,CATSAGHTDTQYF
TRBJ1-2,TRBV12-3/TRBV12-4,CASSFRLGYTF
TRBJ1-6,TRBV6-5,CASSFFDSPLHF
TRBJ2-2,TRBV19,CASSPPGGTGELFF
TRBJ2-5,TRBV20-1,CSARLAGGRQETQYF
TRBJ2-7,TRBV7-2,CASDPWGGSSYEQYF
TRBJ1-5,TRBV28,CASSLSGFGNQPQHF
TRBJ2-4,TRBV7-2,CASSLDGIAKNIQYF
TRBJ1-2,TRBV11-2,CASSPRTESNYGYTF
TRBJ2-7,TRBV19,CASSINGGGRLLDEQYF
TRBJ1-1,TRBV27,CASSLGWANTEAFF
TRBJ2-7,TRBV20-1,CSARDLGRGPYEQYF
TRBJ2-5,TRBV7-8,CASSPWETQYF
TRBJ1-2,TRBV7-2,CASSLGTGGHYGYTF
TRBJ2-3,TRBV20-1,CSATGRGGRADTQYF
TRBJ1-2,TRBV5-5,CASSARAGAGGYTF
TRBJ1-6,TRBV7-2,CASSTGQPNSPLHF
TRBJ2-5,TRBV19,CASRGAGETQYF
TRBJ2-1,TRBV7-8,CASSLRWIRVGGDNEQFF
TRBJ1-4,TRBV5-1,CASSLTGSNQKLFF
TRBJ2-2,TRBV19,CASSVFGTPNTGELFF
TRBJ2-1,TRBV6-2/TRBV6-3,CTSSYSSGVFEQFF
TRBJ1-1,TRBV25-1,CASILQVGEAFF
TRBJ1-2,TRBV18,CASSPNSGTPFYGYTF
TRBJ1-2,TRBV12-3/TRBV12-4,CASSFGAYGYTF
TRBJ2-1,TRBV6-1,CASSPTGWDNEQFF
TRBJ2-7,TRBV20-1,CSAWVRSYEQYF
TRBJ1-2,TRBV5-8,CASSRDSYDGYTF
TRBJ2-3,TRBV27,CASSLIPSGISTDTQYF
TRBJ2-7,TRBV12-3/TRBV12-4,CASRSSGTGGYEQYF
TRBJ1-2,TRBV21-1,CASSTGQTGYTF
TRBJ1-2,TRBV24-1,CATAGGVPSRYTF
TRBJ2-2,TRBV30,CAWRMGGKGTGELFF
TRBJ2-7,TRBV21-1,CASSKEIGTGISYEQYF